One T cell receptor (beta chain) is described in this entry. Its target is unknown. This sample was included in a study of cytomegalovirus exposure and HLA in healthy donors. Study-level background: Samples from HLA-typed donors yielded approximately 88 million unique TCRs in an early data release.

PCR used 60 Vbeta primers and 13 Jbeta primers. Clones were sequenced by immunoSEQ multiplex PCR, and TCRdb holds only the in-frame ones, with some missing. Of about 140,000 clones in the sample, 73% are singletons; the top ten hold approximately 15%. Study results and limitations: High sensitivity and specificity were reportedly achieved when the classifier diagnosed cytomegalovirus status.

Germline loops: CDR1 GTSNPN, CDR2 SVGIG (reference sequence). V lost 5 bases to trimming and J lost 5 bases, with 9 bases between them. The CDR3 extends over 12 amino acids. Unrecorded immune exposure was likely among donors, who were nominally healthy when sampled. The sequencing sample was made of PBMCs. The chain links TRBV30 to TRBJ2-2; no clear D gene. The sequence was obtained from a human donor in good health. CDR3 sequence reads: CAWGHSTGELFF. The CDR3 coding sequence is TGTGCCTGGGGTCACTCAACCGGGGAGCTGTTTTTT.